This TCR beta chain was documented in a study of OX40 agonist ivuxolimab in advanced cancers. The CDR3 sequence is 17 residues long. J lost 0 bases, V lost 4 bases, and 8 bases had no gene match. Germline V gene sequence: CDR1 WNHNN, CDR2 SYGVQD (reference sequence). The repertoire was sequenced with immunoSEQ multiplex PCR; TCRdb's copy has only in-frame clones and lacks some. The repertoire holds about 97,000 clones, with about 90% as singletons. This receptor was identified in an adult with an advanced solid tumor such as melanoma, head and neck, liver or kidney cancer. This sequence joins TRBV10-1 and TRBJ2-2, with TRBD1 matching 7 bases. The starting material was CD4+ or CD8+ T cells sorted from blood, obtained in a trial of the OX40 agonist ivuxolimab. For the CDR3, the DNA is TGCGCCAGCAGTGGGGATGGGACAGCTTCGAACACCGGGGAGCTGTTTTTT. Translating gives CASSGDGTASNTGELFF.